The source of this TCR beta chain is a study of CD8 T cells in Susac syndrome. CDR1 SNHLY and CDR2 FYNNEI come from the germline V gene. The ends were cut back, 6 bases at V and 8 bases at J, with 16 bases in the middle. This CDR3 spans 13 amino acids. High-throughput TCR beta sequencing covered peripheral CD8+ and CD4+ T cells. The CD8+ and CD4+ T cells were isolated magnetically using a negative isolation approach, whereas the TEMRA cells were enriched by FACS. This clonotype was recorded once. Reverse transcription used about 0.45 to 1 ug RNA and random hexamers. Coverage of TCR beta CDR3 amplification by immunoSEQ multiplex PCR extended to 54 Vbeta and 13 Jbeta. One entry per CDR3 protein, called by TCRdb with MiXCR from the immunoSEQ multiplex PCR reads. The sample shows roughly 150,000 distinct CDR3 sequences, approximately 94% of them seen only once.

The clonotype comes from a human donor with multiple sclerosis. The V call is TRBV2, the J call TRBJ1-2, with D uncertain. Specimen: CD4+ T cells from PBMCs. In DNA, the CDR3 is TGTGCCAGCAGGCCCCTAATCTTGTGGGGCTACACCTTC. Translated: CASRPLILWGYTF.